Shown below are 16 T cell receptor beta chains from a single sample sequenced in a study of glioma-infiltrating T cells. The iRepertoire nested amplicon-rescue multiplex PCR amplified TCR alpha and beta CDR3s from RNA. From the multiplex PCR reads, TCRdb called clonotypes with MiXCR, one entry per CDR3 protein. The sample records 150,000 to 200,000 distinct CDR3 sequences, 30% to 40% being singletons. Input material: glioma tissue, nonneoplastic brain tissue, or PBMCs (not recorded which). These TCRs come from a human donor with low-grade glioma or glioblastoma, undergoing nonglioma brain surgery, or in good health (not recorded which).

A remark on this clonotype: An end of the junction does not agree with germline; a read error may underlie this. This sequence joins TRBV5-5 and TRBJ1-2; a possible D gene is TRBD1 (5 bases). The CDR3 sequence is 8 residues long. Germline V gene data show CDR1 as SGHKS and CDR2 as YYEKEE (reference sequence). DNA for the CDR3: TGTGCCACCACAGGCGGAAAATTC. Its translation: CATTGGKF.

This clonotype appeared many times. The chain links TRBV6-1 to TRBJ1-3; no definite D call. With 7 bases removed from V and 6 bases from J, the gap between germline ends came to 16 bases. This CDR3 spans 14 amino acids. Germline-derived CDR1 and CDR2 are MNHNS and SASEGT. The CDR3 nucleotides are TGTGCCAGCAATGCTCCTGAACGGAAAAACACCATATATTTT. This gives the protein CASNAPERKNTIYF.

There are many counts of this clonotype. This rearrangement joins TRBV10-3 to TRBJ2-2; 12 bases are a match to TRBD2. There are 19 residues in the CDR3. Per germline, CDR1 ENHRY and CDR2 SYGVKD. V gave up 1 base and J gave up 1 base; unmatched junction bases: 7. The CDR3 DNA follows: TGTGCCATCAGTGAGTTTACTAGCGGGAGGATGGAGAACACCGGGGAGCTGTTTTTT. It encodes CAISEFTSGRMENTGELFF.

The chain uses TRBV5-1 and TRBJ1-1; D is ambiguous. The CDR3 contains 14 residues. The V end was cut by 4 bases, the J end by 6 bases, with 16 bases between. CDR1 is SGHRS and CDR2 is YFSETQ in the germline V gene. This CDR3 is CASSSQGAGPEAFF. CDR3 nucleotides: TGCGCCAGCAGCAGCCAAGGCGCCGGGCCTGAAGCTTTCTTT.

This rearrangement joins TRBV5-1 to TRBJ1-1; TRBD1 is a possible D gene (5 bases). Between the trimmed V and J ends, which lost 1 base and 1 base, there was a span of 14 bases. Germline V gives CDR1 SGHRS, CDR2 YFSETQ. The length of the CDR3 is 16 residues. In DNA form, the CDR3 reads TGCGCCAGCAGCTTGAGTATCGGGGCTTCGAACACTGAAGCTTTCTTT. It specifies CASSLSIGASNTEAFF.

Turning to this clonotype: The CDR3 does not close with the conserved phenylalanine or tryptophan, likely indicating a read error. The rearrangement joins TRBV19 to TRBJ1-6; D is perhaps TRBD1 (5 bases). With 7 bases removed from V and 11 bases from J, the gap between germline ends came to 21 bases. This CDR3 contains 15 residues. The V gene's germline CDR1 is LNHDA and CDR2 SQIVND (reference sequence). CDR3 sequence: CASNTISRGGAPLHL. Here the CDR3 DNA reads TGTGCCAGTAACACGATATCCCGCGGAGGGGCACCCCTCCACCTT.

A word on this clonotype: This may come from a read error, since a much larger clone is one base off. This chain links TRBV18 with TRBJ2-1; D perhaps matches TRBD2 (6 bases). Germline V gene sequence: CDR1 KGHSH, CDR2 LQKENI. V lost 3 bases, J lost 6 bases, and 18 bases lay in between. The CDR3 is 16 amino acids. CDR3 sequence reads: CASSPRDGRGRNEQFF. The DNA of the CDR3 is TGTGCCAGCTCACCCAGGGACGGGAGAGGCCGCAATGAGCAGTTCTTC.

There are many counts of this clonotype. In DNA, the CDR3 is TGCGCCAGCAGCCAAGAGATAGATACGAAGCAGTACTTC. This translates into CASSQEIDTKQYF. The chain carries TRBV4-1 and TRBJ2-7; no clear D gene. This CDR3 spans 13 amino acids. Germline V gene data show CDR1 as MGHRA and CDR2 as YSYEKL. The germline V and J ends were trimmed by 0 bases and 8 bases, with 11 bases remaining between them.

This clonotype was seen repeatedly, ten times or more. CDR3 residues: CASGRPNYGYTF. The CDR3, as DNA: TGTGCCAGCGGACGGCCGAACTATGGCTACACCTTC. The chain is built from TRBV27 and TRBJ1-2; D not resolved. Germline V gene lookup returns CDR1 MNHEY and CDR2 SMNVEV (reference sequence). Trimming left V 8 bases short and J 2 bases short, with 9 bases between. This CDR3 region has 12 residues.

This clonotype was recorded many times. V gene TRBV3-1 combines with J gene TRBJ2-3; 12 nucleotides align to TRBD2. CDR3 size: 16 residues. Germline V gene lookup returns CDR1 LGHDT and CDR2 YNNKEL (reference sequence). V lost 6 bases to trimming and J lost 3 bases; unmatched junction nucleotides: 7. CDR3 sequence: CASSRLAGEVTDTQYF. The DNA for the CDR3 is TGTGCCAGCAGTCGACTAGCGGGAGAAGTTACAGATACGCAGTATTTT.

V and J are TRBV18 and TRBJ2-7, with 8 bases aligning to TRBD2. With V trimmed by 6 bases and J by 0 bases, 10 bases remained unmatched. The CDR3 extends over 16 amino acids. Germline CDR1 reads KGHSH; CDR2 reads LQKENI. CDR3 bases: TGTGCCAGCTCCGTCTTTTCAGGGACTAGCTCCTACGAGCAGTACTTC. This translates into CASSVFSGTSSYEQYF.

There are a few counts of this clonotype. Being one base from a much bigger clone, this may be a read error. The chain couples TRBV24-1 to TRBJ2-1; D perhaps matches TRBD2 (5 bases). CDR3 size: 14 residues. The germline V gene has CDR1 KGHDR and CDR2 SFDVKD. The ends were cut back, 2 bases at V and 12 bases at J, with 16 bases in the middle. The CDR3 sequence is CATSDSIGIDGQFF. CDR3 sequence (DNA): TGTGCCACCAGTGATTCGATCGGGATCGATGGGCAGTTCTTC.

As concerns this clonotype: A much larger clone differs from this one at a single base, so this may be a read error. This sequence joins TRBV6-5 and TRBJ2-7; 8 bases fit TRBD2. Germline V gene data show CDR1 as MNHEY and CDR2 as SVGAGI. This CDR3 is built from 14 residues. The CDR3 loop reads CASSLLAATYEQCF. The CDR3 DNA follows: TGTGCCAGCAGTCTACTAGCGGCAACCTACGAGCAGTGCTTC.

In this sample, this clonotype turned up a few times. This rearrangement joins TRBV29-1 to TRBJ1-2; D not certain. V gave up 7 bases and J gave up 5 bases, with 8 bases separating them. The CDR3 has 10 amino acids. The germline CDR1 and CDR2 sequences are SQVTM and ANQGSEA. DNA of the CDR3: TGCAGCGCTAAATCGTATGGCTACACCTTC. Its protein is CSAKSYGYTF.

The sample holds a few counts of this clonotype. V and J are TRBV5-1 and TRBJ2-7, with 7 nucleotides matching TRBD2. Trimming at V came to 0 bases and at J to 2 bases, leaving 8 bases not matched to a gene. Germline V gene sequence: CDR1 SGHRS, CDR2 YFSETQ. The CDR3 loop spans 16 amino acids. CDR3 residues: CASSLVLAAEAYEQYF. CDR3 DNA: TGCGCCAGCAGCTTGGTCCTAGCGGCAGAAGCCTACGAGCAGTACTTC.

The table lists this clonotype with many counts. V is TRBV7-2 and J is TRBJ1-2; tentative D call: TRBD1 (5 bases). Germline CDR1 and CDR2: SGHTA and FQGNSA. Trimming took off 5 bases at V and 4 bases at J, with 17 bases between the two ends. This CDR3 has 15 amino acids. Here the CDR3 DNA reads TGTGCCAGCAGCCAAGAAGGCAGGGCCGTCTATGGCTACACCTTC. Translating it yields CASSQEGRAVYGYTF.